This T cell receptor beta chain was sequenced for a study of cytomegalovirus exposure and HLA in healthy donors. Study-wide findings and caveats: The authors listed 164 TCR beta chains as cytomegalovirus-associated. Over 15,000 TCR beta sequences were associated with HLA alleles at 0.05 false discovery rate in a later analysis.

60 Vbeta and 13 Jbeta primers were used in PCR. Clones were read by immunoSEQ multiplex PCR, and TCRdb kept only the in-frame ones, dropping some. Among 150,000 to 200,000 clones listed, 60% to 80% were seen once. With respect to this clone: The antigen remains undetermined.

Trimming stripped 0 bases from V and 1 base from J, with 10 bases between. The CDR3 sequence is 16 residues long. CDR1 is SGHRS and CDR2 is YFSETQ in the germline V gene. J is TRBJ2-2 and V is TRBV5-1; tentative D call: TRBD1 (6 bases). This receptor was identified in a man in his forties in good health and CMV-seropositive. The sequencing sample was made of PBMCs. The CDR3, as DNA: TGCGCCAGCAGCTTGGTTCCGGGACAGAACACCGGGGAGCTGTTTTTT. It translates to CASSLVPGQNTGELFF.